Detailed here is one T cell receptor (beta chain). This CDR3 fails to terminate in the conserved phenylalanine or tryptophan, so it likely reflects a read error. The DNA is left out, because the CDR3 cannot be placed on it with certainty; the CDR3 is given as TCRdb lists it. The CDR3 length is 13 residues, termini included. Germline V CDR1 and CDR2: MNHNS, SASEGT. Some clones are missing from TCRdb's copy, which holds only in-frame ones; the method was immunoSEQ multiplex PCR. Its table lists approximately 190,000 clones. This sample is part of a study of control samples from healthy donors and cancer patients.

Input material: blood. This receptor was obtained from a woman in her thirties in good health. This sequence joins TRBV6-1 and TRBJ1-1; TRBD1 reflects the table's D call only, with no check against the DNA. The CDR3 sequence is CASSEAPNRGILL.